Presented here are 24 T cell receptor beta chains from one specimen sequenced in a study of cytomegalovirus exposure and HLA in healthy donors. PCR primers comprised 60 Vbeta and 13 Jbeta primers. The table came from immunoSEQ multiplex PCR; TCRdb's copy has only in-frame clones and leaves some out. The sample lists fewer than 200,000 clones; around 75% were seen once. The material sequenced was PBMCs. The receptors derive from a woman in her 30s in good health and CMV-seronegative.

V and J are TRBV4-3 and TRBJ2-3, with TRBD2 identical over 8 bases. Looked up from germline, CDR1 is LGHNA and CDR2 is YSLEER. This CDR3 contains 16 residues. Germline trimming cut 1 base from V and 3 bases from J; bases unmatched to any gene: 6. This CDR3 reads CASSQALGGRTDTQYF. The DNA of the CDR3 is TGCGCCAGCAGCCAAGCTCTGGGCGGGAGGACAGATACGCAGTATTTT.

The CDR3 sequence is CASSLDQGWEQYF. Written as DNA, the CDR3 is TGCGCCAGCAGCTTGGATCAGGGTTGGGAGCAGTACTTC. The chain has TRBV5-1 and TRBJ2-7, with a weak D call TRBD1 (5 bases). From germline, CDR1 is SGHRS and CDR2 YFSETQ. The CDR3 has 13 residues. V was pared by 0 bases and J by 7 bases, with 11 bases between. Full variable domain (missing parts from reference TRBV5-1 and TRBJ2-7): KAGVTQTPRYLIKTRGQQVTLSCSPISGHRSVSWYQQTPGQGLQFLFEYFSETQRNKGNFPGRFSGRQFSNSRSEMNVSTLELGDSALYLCASSLDQGWEQYFGPGTRLTVT.

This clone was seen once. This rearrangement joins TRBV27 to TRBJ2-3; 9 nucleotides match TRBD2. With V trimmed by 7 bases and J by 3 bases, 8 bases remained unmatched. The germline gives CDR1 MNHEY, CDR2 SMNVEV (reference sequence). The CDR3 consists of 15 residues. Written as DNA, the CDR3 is TGTGCCAGCAAGGCCGGGACTAGCTCAACAGATACGCAGTATTTT. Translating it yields CASKAGTSSTDTQYF.

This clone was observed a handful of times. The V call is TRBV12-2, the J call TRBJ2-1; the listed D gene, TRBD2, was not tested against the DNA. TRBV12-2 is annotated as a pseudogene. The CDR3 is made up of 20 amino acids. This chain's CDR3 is CASRLILGLAAKSSYNEQFF. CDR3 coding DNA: TGTGCAAGTCGCTTAATCTTAGGACTAGCCGCTAAAAGCTCCTACAATGAGCAGTTCTTC.

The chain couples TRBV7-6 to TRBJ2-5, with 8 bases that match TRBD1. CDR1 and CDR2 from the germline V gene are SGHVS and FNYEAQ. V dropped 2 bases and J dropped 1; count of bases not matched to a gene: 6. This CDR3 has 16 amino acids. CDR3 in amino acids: CASSLNGDRIQETQYF. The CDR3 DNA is TGTGCCAGCAGCTTAAATGGGGACAGGATCCAAGAGACCCAGTACTTC. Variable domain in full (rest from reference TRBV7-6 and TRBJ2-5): GAGVSQSPRYKVTKRGQDVALRCDPISGHVSLYWYRQALGQGPEFLTYFNYEAQQDKSGLPNDRFSAERPEGSISTLTIQRTEQRDSAMYRCASSLNGDRIQETQYFGPGTRLLVL.

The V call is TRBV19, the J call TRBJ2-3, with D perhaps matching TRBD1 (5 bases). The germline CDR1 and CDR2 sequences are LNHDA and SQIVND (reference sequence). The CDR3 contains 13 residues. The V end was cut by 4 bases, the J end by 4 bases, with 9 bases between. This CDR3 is CASSTQGPDTQYF. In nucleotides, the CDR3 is TGTGCCAGTAGTACCCAGGGCCCAGATACGCAGTATTTT.

DNA for the CDR3: TGTGCCAGCACCAAATGGACAGGGGATGAAAAACTGTTTTTT. This translates into CASTKWTGDEKLFF. The V gene is TRBV11-2, the J gene TRBJ1-4; 9 positions agree with TRBD1. This CDR3 spans 14 amino acids. CDR1 and CDR2 from the germline V gene are SGHAT and FQNNGV. After removal of 7 bases from V and 6 bases from J, the junction contained 6 bases not matched to a gene.

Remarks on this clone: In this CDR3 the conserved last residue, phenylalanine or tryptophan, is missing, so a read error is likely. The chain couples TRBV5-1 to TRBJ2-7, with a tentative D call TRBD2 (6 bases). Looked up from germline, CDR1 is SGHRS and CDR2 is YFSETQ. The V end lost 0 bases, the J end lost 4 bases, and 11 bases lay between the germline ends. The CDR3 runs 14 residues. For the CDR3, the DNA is TGCGCCAGCAGCTTGGATGCTAGCGTGTACGAGCAGTACCTC. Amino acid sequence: CASSLDASVYEQYL.

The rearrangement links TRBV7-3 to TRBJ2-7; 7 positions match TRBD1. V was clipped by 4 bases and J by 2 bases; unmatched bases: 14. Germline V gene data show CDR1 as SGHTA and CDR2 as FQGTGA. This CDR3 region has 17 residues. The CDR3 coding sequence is TGTGCCAGCAGCTCCAGGACGAGGACGGACAGGACCTACGAGCAGTACTTC. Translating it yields CASSSRTRTDRTYEQYF.

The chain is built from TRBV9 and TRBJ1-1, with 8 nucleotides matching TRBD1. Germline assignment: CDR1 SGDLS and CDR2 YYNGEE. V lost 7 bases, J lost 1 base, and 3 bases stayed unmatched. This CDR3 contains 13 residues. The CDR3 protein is CASDRGPNTEAFF. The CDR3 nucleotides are TGTGCCAGCGACAGGGGACCGAACACTGAAGCTTTCTTT. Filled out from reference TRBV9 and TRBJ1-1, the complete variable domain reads DSGVTQTPKHLITATGQRVTLRCSPRSGDLSVYWYQQSLDQGLQFLIQYYNGEERAKGNILERFSAQQFPDLHSELNLSSLELGDSALYFCASDRGPNTEAFFGQGTRLTVV.

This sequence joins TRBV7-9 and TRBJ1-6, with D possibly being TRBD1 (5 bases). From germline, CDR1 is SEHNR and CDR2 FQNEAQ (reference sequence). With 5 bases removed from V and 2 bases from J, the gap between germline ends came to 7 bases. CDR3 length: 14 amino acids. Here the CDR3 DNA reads TGTGCCAGCAGCCTGGACACCTATAATTCACCCCTCCACTTT. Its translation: CASSLDTYNSPLHF.

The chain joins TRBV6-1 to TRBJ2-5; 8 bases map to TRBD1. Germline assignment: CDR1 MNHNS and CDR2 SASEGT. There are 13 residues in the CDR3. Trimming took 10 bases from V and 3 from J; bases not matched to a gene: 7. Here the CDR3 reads CATRTGPEETQYF. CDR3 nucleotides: TGTGCCACCAGGACAGGGCCCGAAGAGACCCAGTACTTC.

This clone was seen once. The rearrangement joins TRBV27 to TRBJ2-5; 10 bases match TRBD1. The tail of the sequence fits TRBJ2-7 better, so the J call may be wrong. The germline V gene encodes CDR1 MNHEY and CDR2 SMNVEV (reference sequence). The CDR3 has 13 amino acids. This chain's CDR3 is CASRGQGSYEQYF. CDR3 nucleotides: TGTGCCAGCAGGGGACAGGGGAGTTACGAGCAGTACTTC.

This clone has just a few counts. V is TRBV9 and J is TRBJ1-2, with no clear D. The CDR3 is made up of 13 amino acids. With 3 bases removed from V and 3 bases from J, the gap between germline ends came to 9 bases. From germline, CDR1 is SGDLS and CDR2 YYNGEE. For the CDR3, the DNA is TGTGCCAGCAGCGACACACCCGACTATGGCTACACCTTC. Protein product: CASSDTPDYGYTF.

CDR3 sequence reads: CASSVGVGGTKETQYF. In DNA, the CDR3 is TGTGCCAGCAGCGTAGGAGTCGGAGGGACTAAAGAGACCCAGTACTTC. This chain joins TRBV9 and TRBJ2-5; 7 positions agree with TRBD2. Germline CDR1 SGDLS, CDR2 YYNGEE. This CDR3 spans 16 amino acids. Trimming took 0 bases from V and 3 from J; bases not matched to a gene: 8.

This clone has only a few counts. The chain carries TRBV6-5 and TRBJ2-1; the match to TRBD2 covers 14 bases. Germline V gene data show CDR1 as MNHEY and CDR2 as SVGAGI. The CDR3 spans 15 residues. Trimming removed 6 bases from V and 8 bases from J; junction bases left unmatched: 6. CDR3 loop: CASRRLAGGQDEQFF. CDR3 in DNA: TGTGCCAGCAGGAGACTAGCGGGGGGGCAGGATGAGCAGTTCTTC.

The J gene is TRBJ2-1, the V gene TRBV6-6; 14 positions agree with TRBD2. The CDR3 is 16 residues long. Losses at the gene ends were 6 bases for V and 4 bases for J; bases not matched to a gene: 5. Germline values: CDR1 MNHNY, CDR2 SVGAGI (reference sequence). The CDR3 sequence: CASRGTSGREYNEQFF. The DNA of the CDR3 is TGTGCCAGCAGGGGGACTAGCGGGAGAGAGTACAATGAGCAGTTCTTC.

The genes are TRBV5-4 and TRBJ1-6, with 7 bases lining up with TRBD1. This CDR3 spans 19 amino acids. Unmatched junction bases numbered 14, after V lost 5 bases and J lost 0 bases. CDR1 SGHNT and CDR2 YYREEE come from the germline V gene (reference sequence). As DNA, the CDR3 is TGTGCCAGCAGTCACCAGGGACAGTTCTATTCCTCCTATAATTCACCCCTCCACTTT. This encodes CASSHQGQFYSSYNSPLHF.

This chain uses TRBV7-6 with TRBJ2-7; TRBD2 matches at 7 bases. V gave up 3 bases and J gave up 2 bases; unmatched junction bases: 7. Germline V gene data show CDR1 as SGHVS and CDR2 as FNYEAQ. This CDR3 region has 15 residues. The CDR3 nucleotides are TGTGCCAGCAGCTTCGGGCTAGCGGCCACCTACGAGCAGTACTTC. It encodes CASSFGLAATYEQYF.

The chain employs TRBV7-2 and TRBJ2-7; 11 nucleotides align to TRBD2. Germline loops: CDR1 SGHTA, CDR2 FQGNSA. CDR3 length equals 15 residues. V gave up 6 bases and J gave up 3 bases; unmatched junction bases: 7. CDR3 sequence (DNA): TGTGCCAGCAGTCTCTCGGGACTAGCGGACTACGAGCAGTACTTC. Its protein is CASSLSGLADYEQYF.

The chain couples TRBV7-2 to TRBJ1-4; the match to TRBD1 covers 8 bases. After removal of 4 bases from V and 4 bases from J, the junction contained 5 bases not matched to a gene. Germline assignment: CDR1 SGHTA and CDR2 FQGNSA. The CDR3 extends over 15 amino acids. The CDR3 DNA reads TGTGCCAGCAGCTCCTCGGGACAGGTTAATGAAAAACTGTTTTTT. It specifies CASSSSGQVNEKLFF.

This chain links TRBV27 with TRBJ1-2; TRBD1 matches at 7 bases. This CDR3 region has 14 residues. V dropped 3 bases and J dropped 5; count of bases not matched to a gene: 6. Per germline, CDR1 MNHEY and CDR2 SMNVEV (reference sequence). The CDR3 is CASSFSSGGYGYTF. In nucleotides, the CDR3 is TGTGCCAGCAGTTTCTCGTCAGGGGGATATGGCTACACCTTC.

Here the CDR3 DNA reads TGTGCCAGCAGCTTAGGTGTACAGGGGGCGCGCTCAGATACGCAGTATTTT. Its translation is CASSLGVQGARSDTQYF. The V gene is TRBV11-2, the J gene TRBJ2-3, with TRBD1 matching over 9 bases. Germline lookup yields CDR1 SGHAT and CDR2 FQNNGV. This CDR3 is 17 amino acids long. V was clipped by 1 base and J by 4 bases; unmatched bases: 9.

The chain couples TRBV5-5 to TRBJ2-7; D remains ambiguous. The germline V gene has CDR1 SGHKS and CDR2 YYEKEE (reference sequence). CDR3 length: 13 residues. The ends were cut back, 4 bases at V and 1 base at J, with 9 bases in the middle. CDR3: CASSPLTSYEQYF. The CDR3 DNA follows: TGTGCCAGCAGCCCGTTGACATCCTACGAGCAGTACTTC.